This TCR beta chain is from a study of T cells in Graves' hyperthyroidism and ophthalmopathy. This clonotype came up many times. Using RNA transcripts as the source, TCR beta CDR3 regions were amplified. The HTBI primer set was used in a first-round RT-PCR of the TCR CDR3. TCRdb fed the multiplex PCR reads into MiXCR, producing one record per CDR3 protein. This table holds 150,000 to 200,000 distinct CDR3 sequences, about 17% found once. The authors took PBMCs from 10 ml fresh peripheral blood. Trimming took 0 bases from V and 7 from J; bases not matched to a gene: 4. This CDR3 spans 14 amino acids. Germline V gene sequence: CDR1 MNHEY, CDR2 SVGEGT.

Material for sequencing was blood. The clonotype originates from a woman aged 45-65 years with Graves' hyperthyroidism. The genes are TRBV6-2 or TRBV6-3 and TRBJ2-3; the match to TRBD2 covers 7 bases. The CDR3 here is CASSYSGGLYTQYF. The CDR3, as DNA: TGTGCCAGCAGTTACTCGGGGGGGTTATATACGCAGTATTTT.